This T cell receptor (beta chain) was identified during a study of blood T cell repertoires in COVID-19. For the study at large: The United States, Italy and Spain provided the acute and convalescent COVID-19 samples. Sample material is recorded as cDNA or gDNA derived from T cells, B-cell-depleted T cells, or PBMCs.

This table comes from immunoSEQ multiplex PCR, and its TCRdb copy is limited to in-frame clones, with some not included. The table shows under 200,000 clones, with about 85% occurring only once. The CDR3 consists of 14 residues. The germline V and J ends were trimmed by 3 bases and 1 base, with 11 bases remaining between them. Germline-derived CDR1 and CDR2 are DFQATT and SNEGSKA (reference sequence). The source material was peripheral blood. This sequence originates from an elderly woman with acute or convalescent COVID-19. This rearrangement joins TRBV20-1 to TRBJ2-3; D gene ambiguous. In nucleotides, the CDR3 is TGCAGTGCTAGTATTGGGCTTGGCACAGATACGCAGTATTTT. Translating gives CSASIGLGTDTQYF.